This T cell receptor beta chain was captured by sequencing in a study of high-grade serous ovarian cancer treatment subgroups. Broader study findings: Higher neoantigen levels went with greater TCR clonal relatedness.

The tumor samples were collected prior to definitive surgery or chemotherapy. Details on this clone: Its specificity is not known.

Germline V gives CDR1 ENHRY, CDR2 SYGVKD. The V end lost 5 bases, the J end lost 1 base, and 8 bases lay between the germline ends. This CDR3 has 13 residues. TCRdb's copy holds only in-frame clones and misses some; the assay was immunoSEQ multiplex PCR. The sample lists about 8,500 clones, approximately 80% occurring once. This sequence joins TRBV10-3 and TRBJ1-1, with a tentative D call TRBD1 (5 bases). The source is a human donor with high-grade serous ovarian cancer. Sequencing was carried out using tumor tissue. CDR3 in DNA: TGTGCCATCAGTAATACAGGGAACACTGAAGCTTTCTTT. It specifies CAISNTGNTEAFF.